This T cell receptor (beta chain) was identified in a study of shared clonotypes between healthy human individuals. TCRdb's table, derived via immunoSEQ multiplex PCR, lists solely in-frame clones and lacks some. Of some 2.1 million clones listed, roughly 95% are singletons. It was CD45RO-negative cells, positively selected for CCR7, that made up naive CD8 cells, with terminally differentiated effector memory CD45RA+ cells excluded. The sequence was collected from a man aged 18 to 30 in good health. Some clones in this sample may be carry-over from other donors' samples. The sequencing input was naive CD8+ T cells from PBMCs.

The CDR3 region is CASSLGGTGTPNYGYTF. DNA of the CDR3: TGTGCCAGCAGCTTAGGGGGGACGGGGACACCTAACTATGGCTACACCTTC. V usage is TRBV7-9 and J usage is TRBJ1-2; weak D call: TRBD1 (6 bases). Trimming stripped 1 base from V and 0 bases from J, with 15 bases between. The germline V gene has CDR1 SEHNR and CDR2 FQNEAQ (reference sequence). The CDR3 spans 17 residues.